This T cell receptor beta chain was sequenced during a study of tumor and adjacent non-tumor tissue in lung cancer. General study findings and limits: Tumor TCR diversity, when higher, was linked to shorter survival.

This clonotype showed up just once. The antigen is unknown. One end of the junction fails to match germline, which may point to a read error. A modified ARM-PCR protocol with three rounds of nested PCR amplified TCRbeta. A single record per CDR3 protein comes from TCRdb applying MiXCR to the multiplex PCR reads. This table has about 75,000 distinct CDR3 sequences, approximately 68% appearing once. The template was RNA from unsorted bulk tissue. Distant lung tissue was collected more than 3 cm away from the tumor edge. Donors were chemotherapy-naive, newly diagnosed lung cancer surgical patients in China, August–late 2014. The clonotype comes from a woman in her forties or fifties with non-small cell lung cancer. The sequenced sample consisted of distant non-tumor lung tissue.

The CDR3 loop is CAGSPTRRIGQPQHF. CDR3 nucleotides: TGTGCCGGCAGCCCGACCCGGCGTATAGGGCAGCCCCAGCATTTT. This sequence joins TRBV6-2 or TRBV6-3 and TRBJ1-5; D gene unclear. There are 15 residues in the CDR3. CDR1 and CDR2 from the germline V gene are MNHEY and SVGEGT.